In this sample, the clone carrying this TCR beta chain turned up many times. Arm-PCR of CDR3 regions and iRepertoire HTBI primers were the basis on which TCR beta libraries were built. Source study methods: Samples collectively showed some 60 TRBV and about 15 TRBJ segments. From the multiplex PCR reads, TCRdb called clonotypes with MiXCR, one entry per CDR3 protein. Here the V and J calls rest on TCRdb's processing, not on the authors' analysis. Seen here are over 650,000 distinct CDR3 sequences, 30% observed once, and the top ten hold under 55%. Stated time point: persistent/refractory GD, antithyroid drugs over 5 years with positive TRAb. The TCR library was made from RNA extracted from PBMCs. The sample is drawn from a study of regulatory T cells in long-lasting Graves disease. The sequence derives from a female donor with Graves disease. Here the sequenced sample was peripheral blood mononuclear cells (PBMCs), taken when the disease was refractory, from a patient treated with antithyroid drugs.

The DNA of the CDR3 is TGTGCCAGCAGCGCTCTCAGGGGCAACACTGAAGCTTTCTTT. This codes for CASSALRGNTEAFF. This chain joins TRBV11-2 and TRBJ1-1; perhaps TRBD1 as D (6 bases). V was trimmed by 5 bases and J by 2 bases, leaving 12 bases between them. From germline, CDR1 is SGHAT and CDR2 FQNNGV. This CDR3 comprises 14 residues.